A single sample gave rise to the 14 T cell receptor beta chains below, sequenced in a study of OX40 agonist ivuxolimab in advanced cancers. Libraries were constructed by the immunoSEQ multiplex PCR assay. TCRdb re-hosts the immuneACCESS table, in-frame sequences only. Its copies lack some clones; in the studies checked, an unresolved V gene accounts for under half of them, and the cause for the rest is not known. This sample is represented by roughly 80,000 clones; roughly 91% of them were singletons. The ten biggest clones cover 0.25% to 0.4% of the sample. This specimen consisted of CD4+ or CD8+ T cells sorted from blood, obtained in a trial of the OX40 agonist ivuxolimab. The origin of the receptors is an adult with an advanced solid tumor such as melanoma, head and neck, liver or kidney cancer.

The rearrangement links TRBV7-2 to TRBJ1-6; 9 bases line up with TRBD1. The germline V gene has CDR1 SGHTA and CDR2 FQGNSA. Trimming at V came to 1 base and at J to 6 bases, leaving 1 base not matched to a gene. This CDR3 is 15 amino acids long. The CDR3 DNA reads as TGTGCCAGCAGCTTAGAACAGGGGGCTAATTCACCCCTCCACTTT. Translation gives CASSLEQGANSPLHF.

The chain carries TRBV28 and TRBJ2-6; D remains ambiguous. Germline V gene data show CDR1 as MDHEN and CDR2 as SYDVKM. This CDR3 contains 15 residues. V was trimmed by 7 bases and J by 0 bases, leaving 10 bases between them. The CDR3 here is CASTHAASGANVLTF. In DNA form, the CDR3 reads TGTGCCAGCACCCATGCGGCCTCTGGGGCCAACGTCCTGACTTTC.

V usage is TRBV27 and J usage is TRBJ1-6; the D is unclear. This CDR3 comprises 14 residues. V was pared by 3 bases and J by 10 bases, with 13 bases between. The V gene's germline CDR1 is MNHEY and CDR2 SMNVEV (reference sequence). The CDR3: CASSFSLSGSPLHF. CDR3 in DNA: TGTGCCAGCAGTTTCTCGCTGAGCGGATCACCCCTCCACTTT.

The rearrangement links TRBV27 to TRBJ2-6; D remains ambiguous. With 6 bases removed from V and 2 bases from J, the gap between germline ends came to 11 bases. The CDR3 totals 15 residues. In germline, CDR1 is MNHEY, CDR2 SMNVEV (reference sequence). CDR3 sequence reads: CASRHDLPGANVLTF. The CDR3 DNA reads TGTGCCAGCAGGCATGACTTGCCTGGGGCCAACGTCCTGACTTTC.

The V gene is TRBV5-4, the J gene TRBJ1-2; D gene uncertain. V lost 0 bases to trimming and J lost 4 bases, with 13 bases between them. Germline assignment: CDR1 SGHNT and CDR2 YYREEE (reference sequence). There are 15 residues in the CDR3. Written as DNA, the CDR3 is TGTGCCAGCAGCTTGGGGGGAATGAACTCCTATGGCTACACCTTC. Translated: CASSLGGMNSYGYTF.

This chain joins TRBV7-9 and TRBJ2-5; D is uncertain. Germline V CDR1 and CDR2: SEHNR, FQNEAQ (reference sequence). The CDR3 length is 15 residues. Deletions cut 6 bases from V and 5 bases from J, with 19 bases between. The CDR3 DNA sequence: TGTGCCAGCAGACCTAAGGCCCGGCTGGGGGAGACCCAGTACTTC. Its protein is CASRPKARLGETQYF. Full variable domain (outside the CDR3, taken from reference TRBV7-9 and TRBJ2-5): DTGVSQNPRHKITKRGQNVTFRCDPISEHNRLYWYRQTLGQGPEFLTYFQNEAQLEKSRLLSDRFSAERPKGSFSTLEIQRTEQGDSAMYLCASRPKARLGETQYFGPGTRLLVL.

This chain joins TRBV5-4 and TRBJ2-6; 7 bases align to TRBD2. The CDR3 runs 17 residues. The junction had 7 bases not matched to a gene; V was cut back by 4 bases and J by 0 bases. Germline V gene sequence: CDR1 SGHNT, CDR2 YYREEE (reference sequence). The CDR3, as DNA: TGTGCCAGCAGCCTGGGGGGGAGTTACTCTGGGGCCAACGTCCTGACTTTC. As protein: CASSLGGSYSGANVLTF.

The rearrangement links TRBV18 to TRBJ2-5, with D possibly called TRBD1 or TRBD2 (5 bases each). The J call may not be correct, given that the DNA end is closer to TRBJ2-7. Germline V gene lookup returns CDR1 KGHSH and CDR2 LQKENI. The CDR3 loop spans 17 amino acids. The CDR3 is CASSPRVTGTGVDEQYF. CDR3 DNA: TGTGCCAGCTCACCGCGTGTTACGGGGACCGGGGTGGACGAGCAGTACTTC.

The gene calls are TRBV4-1 and TRBJ1-2; D may be TRBD1 (5 bases). V was cut by 0 bases and J by 1 base, with 9 bases left in between. This CDR3 spans 15 amino acids. Per the germline V gene, CDR1 is MGHRA and CDR2 is YSYEKL. CDR3 region: CASSQDPGLNYGYTF. The CDR3 DNA reads TGCGCCAGCAGCCAAGATCCGGGACTTAACTATGGCTACACCTTC.

This chain links TRBV28 with TRBJ2-2; D is unclear. The germline gives CDR1 MDHEN, CDR2 SYDVKM. Trimming left V 10 bases short and J 0 bases short, with 6 bases between. There are 12 residues in the CDR3. The CDR3 DNA reads as TGTGCCACTACTACGAACACCGGGGAGCTGTTTTTT. Its translation is CATTTNTGELFF.

CDR3 sequence: CASTRDGTRYF. In nucleotides, the CDR3 is TGTGCCAGCACTCGTGACGGCACCCGGTACTTC. V is TRBV7-9 and J is TRBJ2-7; no clear D gene. This CDR3 comprises 11 residues. Germline-derived CDR1 and CDR2 are SEHNR and FQNEAQ (reference sequence). V was pared by 7 bases and J by 12 bases, with 16 bases between. The entire variable domain, with the rest obtained from reference TRBV7-9 and TRBJ2-7, is as follows: DTGVSQNPRHKITKRGQNVTFRCDPISEHNRLYWYRQTLGQGPEFLTYFQNEAQLEKSRLLSDRFSAERPKGSFSTLEIQRTEQGDSAMYLCASTRDGTRYFGPGTRLTVT.

The chain links TRBV5-6 to TRBJ2-1; 7 bases match TRBD2. With V trimmed by 2 bases and J by 12 bases, 11 bases remained unmatched. Germline V gene data show CDR1 as SGHDT and CDR2 as YYEEEE. This CDR3 is built from 14 residues. The DNA of the CDR3 is TGTGCCAGCAGCTTTGGCCCCGGCGGGGAGGGGCAGTTCTTC. Amino acids: CASSFGPGGEGQFF.

The V gene is TRBV18, the J gene TRBJ2-1, with 7 bases matching TRBD1. CDR1 and CDR2 (germline): KGHSH, LQKENI. With V trimmed by 4 bases and J by 0 bases, 0 bases remained unmatched. The CDR3 contains 14 residues. CDR3 DNA sequence: TGTGCCAGCTCACGGGACAGCTCCTACAATGAGCAGTTCTTC. It translates to CASSRDSSYNEQFF.

The chain links TRBV13 to TRBJ2-7; D uncertain. This CDR3 is 13 amino acids long. Per germline, CDR1 PRHDT and CDR2 FYEKMQ (reference sequence). Trimming removed 5 bases from V and 1 base from J, with 9 bases in between. The CDR3 loop reads CASSLQNSYEQYF. CDR3 nucleotide sequence: TGTGCCAGCAGCCTACAGAATTCCTACGAGCAGTACTTC.